A single sample is the source of the 31 T cell receptor beta chains below, sequenced in a study of blood T cell repertoires in COVID-19. Some clones are missing from TCRdb's copy, which holds only in-frame ones; the method was immunoSEQ multiplex PCR. The sample lists 75,000 to 95,000 clones; 80% to 90% were seen once. The sequenced material came from peripheral blood. The receptors were sampled from a man in his 60s with acute or convalescent COVID-19.

The chain carries TRBV15 and TRBJ1-1; D is perhaps TRBD1 (5 bases). Germline values: CDR1 LNHNV, CDR2 YYDKDF (reference sequence). The V and J ends lost 4 bases and 5 bases respectively, with 11 bases between them. This CDR3 comprises 13 residues. CDR3: CATSTAGRTEAFF. CDR3 nucleotides: TGTGCCACCAGCACAGCAGGGAGGACTGAAGCTTTCTTT.

The rearrangement joins TRBV6-5 to TRBJ1-4, with 9 bases fitting TRBD1. Germline CDR1 reads MNHEY; CDR2 reads SVGAGI. V trimming: 2 bases; J trimming: 8 bases; junction bases outside the gene matches: 3. The CDR3 runs to 14 residues. The CDR3 loop is CASSYRDRDEKLFF. DNA for the CDR3: TGTGCCAGCAGTTACCGGGACAGGGACGAAAAACTGTTTTTT.

This clone occurred once. The V call is TRBV25-1, the J call TRBJ2-3, with D perhaps matching TRBD2 (7 bases). The V end was cut by 7 bases, the J end by 5 bases, with 22 bases between. Germline values: CDR1 MGHDK, CDR2 SYGVNS. The CDR3 totals 16 residues. In DNA, the CDR3 is TGTGCCAGCAAGGGGGTTGTCGGGGGGCGGAGAGATACGCAGTATTTT. As protein: CASKGVVGGRRDTQYF.

V is TRBV25-1 and J is TRBJ2-5; 7 bases line up with TRBD2. This CDR3 has 18 amino acids. V lost 1 base and J lost 1; bases outside the gene matches: 12. Germline CDR1 reads MGHDK; CDR2 reads SYGVNS. The CDR3: CASSEFVSGRERQETQYF. The DNA for the CDR3 is TGTGCCAGCAGTGAATTCGTCTCTGGGAGGGAACGCCAAGAGACCCAGTACTTC. The whole variable domain, filled in from reference TRBV25-1 and TRBJ2-5, reads EADIYQTPRYLVIGTGKKITLECSQTMGHDKMYWYQQDPGMELHLIHYSYGVNSTEKGDLSSESTVSRIRTEHFPLTLESARPSHTSQYLCASSEFVSGRERQETQYFGPGTRLLVL.

This chain joins TRBV5-1 and TRBJ1-3; 7 bases map to TRBD1. Germline assignment: CDR1 SGHRS and CDR2 YFSETQ. The CDR3 is 17 amino acids. Germline trimming cut 5 bases from V and 6 bases from J; bases unmatched to any gene: 17. The CDR3 nucleotides are TGCGCCAGCAGTCCAACTCCGGGACAGAGGGGATTAAACACCATATATTTT. Encoded protein: CASSPTPGQRGLNTIYF.

The chain joins TRBV7-8 to TRBJ1-1, with 7 bases matching TRBD1. The V gene end was trimmed by 5 bases and the J gene end by 4 bases; junction bases not matched to a gene: 7. The CDR3 extends over 14 amino acids. CDR1 and CDR2 from the germline V gene are SGHVS and FQNEAQ. CDR3 sequence reads: CASSHQTGSTEAFF. The CDR3 coding sequence is TGTGCCAGCAGCCACCAGACAGGGAGCACTGAAGCTTTCTTT.

The chain carries TRBV4-1 and TRBJ1-2, with D possibly matching TRBD1 (5 bases). The germline CDR1 and CDR2 sequences are MGHRA and YSYEKL. The CDR3 length is 21 residues. Trimming pared 0 bases from V and 3 bases from J, leaving 29 bases between. The CDR3 nucleotides read TGCGCCAGCAGCCAAGATAGGTCTTTAGTGCGGGGCCGTAGATGGGACTATGGCTACACCTTC. Its translation: CASSQDRSLVRGRRWDYGYTF.

The V gene is TRBV30, the J gene TRBJ1-5, with D perhaps TRBD1 (5 bases). Germline V gene data show CDR1 as GTSNPN and CDR2 as SVGIG (reference sequence). CDR3 size: 13 residues. With 6 bases removed from V and 1 base from J, the gap between germline ends came to 10 bases. The CDR3 reads CACSAGSNQPQHF. The CDR3 nucleotides are TGTGCCTGTTCTGCAGGGAGCAATCAGCCCCAGCATTTT.

The V gene is TRBV10-3, the J gene TRBJ2-3; the D gene is possibly TRBD2 (7 bases). The V end lost 4 bases, the J end lost 0 bases, and 20 bases lay between the germline ends. CDR3 length equals 18 residues. Germline V gene sequence: CDR1 ENHRY, CDR2 SYGVKD. The CDR3 bases are TGTGCCATCAGTGGGACTAGTCTCGGGACATATAGCACAGATACGCAGTATTTT. Its protein product is CAISGTSLGTYSTDTQYF.

The CDR3 loop reads CASLQGQGPYGYTF. CDR3 nucleotide sequence: TGTGCCAGCCTCCAGGGACAGGGGCCCTATGGCTACACCTTC. The chain employs TRBV2 and TRBJ1-2; 10 bases line up with TRBD1. Losses at the gene ends were 8 bases for V and 4 bases for J; bases not matched to a gene: 7. The V gene's germline CDR1 is SNHLY and CDR2 FYNNEI. The length of the CDR3 is 14 residues.

The chain carries TRBV5-5 and TRBJ1-1; D unclear. CDR3 length equals 16 residues. Trimming cost V 5 bases and J 0 bases, with 17 bases left between them. The germline V gene has CDR1 SGHKS and CDR2 YYEKEE (reference sequence). The CDR3: CASRLQFQQVNTEAFF. CDR3 nucleotides: TGTGCCAGCAGACTCCAATTTCAGCAGGTGAACACTGAAGCTTTCTTT.

This clone was seen only a few times. The chain joins TRBV24-1 to TRBJ1-2; tentatively, D is TRBD1 (5 bases). CDR1 is KGHDR, CDR2 SFDVKD, per germline. CDR3 length equals 17 residues. Trimming removed 2 bases at V and 1 base at J, with 16 bases between. The CDR3 DNA reads TGTGCCACCAGTGATTGGGACTTAATATTGCTTAACTATGGCTACACCTTC. It is translated as CATSDWDLILLNYGYTF.

This sequence joins TRBV21-1 and TRBJ1-6; the D segment call TRBD1 is taken from the table without a DNA check. TRBV21-1 is recorded as a pseudogene. The CDR3 has 18 residues. The CDR3 reads CASSRDLQGTTPDSPLHF. The CDR3 coding sequence is TGTGCCAGCAGCAGAGACCTACAGGGGACCACCCCCGATTCACCCCTCCACTTT.

The rearrangement joins TRBV18 to TRBJ2-3; D unresolved. Germline loops: CDR1 KGHSH, CDR2 LQKENI. This CDR3 is built from 15 residues. With 3 bases removed from V and 4 bases from J, the gap between germline ends came to 14 bases. CDR3 region: CASSPPSRKSDTQYF. CDR3 coding DNA: TGTGCCAGCTCACCGCCGAGCAGGAAATCAGATACGCAGTATTTT.

This clone has a single count. This rearrangement joins TRBV12-5 to TRBJ2-5; 7 bases fit TRBD1. There are 12 residues in the CDR3. Per the germline V gene, CDR1 is LGHNT and CDR2 is FRNRAP. V lost 6 bases, J lost 3 bases, and 1 base stayed unmatched. The CDR3 spells CASGGQEETQYF. The CDR3 nucleotides are TGTGCTAGTGGCGGACAGGAAGAGACCCAGTACTTC.

DNA of the CDR3: TGTGCCAGCGGTCCGGGGTGGGCAAACAATGAGCAGTTCTTC. Amino acid sequence: CASGPGWANNEQFF. The chain has TRBV27 and TRBJ2-1; a possible D gene is TRBD2 (5 bases). V was cut by 8 bases and J by 5 bases, with 16 bases left in between. The germline CDR1 and CDR2 sequences are MNHEY and SMNVEV (reference sequence). The CDR3 has 14 residues.

This chain connects TRBV6-5 to TRBJ2-3; maybe TRBD1 (6 bases). V lost 1 base and J lost 3, with 14 bases in between. Germline CDR1 and CDR2: MNHEY and SVGAGI. This CDR3 has 16 residues. In nucleotides, the CDR3 is TGTGCCAGCAGTTACTACAGGGTTCCACAAACAGATACGCAGTATTTT. Protein: CASSYYRVPQTDTQYF.

V gene TRBV19 combines with J gene TRBJ2-5; 7 bases agree with TRBD2. This CDR3 has 16 residues. Trimming removed 0 bases from V and 9 bases from J; junction bases left unmatched: 13. Per the germline V gene, CDR1 is LNHDA and CDR2 is SQIVND (reference sequence). Here the CDR3 DNA reads TGTGCCAGTAGTATAGAACCACTAGCCGGCCGGGGGGCCCAGTACTTC. It yields the protein CASSIEPLAGRGAQYF.

The chain couples TRBV2 to TRBJ2-1; 11 positions agree with TRBD1. Per the germline V gene, CDR1 is SNHLY and CDR2 is FYNNEI. The trim removed 6 bases at V and 15 bases at J, leaving 4 bases unmatched. The CDR3 has 11 amino acids. The CDR3 sequence: CASRGTGGAFF. The CDR3 region has the DNA TGTGCCAGCAGGGGGACAGGGGGGGCGTTCTTC.

The CDR3 DNA reads as TGTGCCAGCAGTGAGAGTAGCACTGAAGCTTTCTTT. Protein: CASSESSTEAFF. This chain links TRBV2 with TRBJ1-1; D not resolved. There are 12 residues in the CDR3. Trimming shortened V by 3 bases and J by 4 bases, and 6 bases separated the two germline ends. Germline CDR1 is SNHLY and CDR2 is FYNNEI.

This clone occurred once. The J gene is TRBJ1-6, the V gene TRBV28, with TRBD1 matching over 7 bases. V shed 5 bases and J 10 bases; nucleotides not matched to a gene: 11. The CDR3 runs 15 residues. In germline, CDR1 is MDHEN, CDR2 SYDVKM. The CDR3 protein is CASSNNRGRYSPLHF. The DNA of the CDR3 is TGTGCCAGCAGTAACAACAGGGGCAGGTACTCACCCCTCCACTTT. The full variable domain, in which reference TRBV28 and TRBJ1-6 provide the parts outside the CDR3, is DVKVTQSSRYLVKRTGEKVFLECVQDMDHENMFWYRQDPGLGLRLIYFSYDVKMKEKGDIPEGYSVSREKKERFSLILESASTNQTSMYLCASSNNRGRYSPLHFGNGTRLTVT.

The V and J genes are TRBV24-1 and TRBJ2-1, with 11 bases lining up with TRBD1. CDR3 length: 15 residues. Unmatched junction bases numbered 7, after V lost 6 bases and J lost 7 bases. CDR1 is KGHDR and CDR2 is SFDVKD in the germline V gene. The CDR3 protein is CATSYSGTGGNEQFF. In DNA form, the CDR3 reads TGTGCCACCAGTTACTCCGGGACAGGGGGAAATGAGCAGTTCTTC.

The chain is built from TRBV7-9 and TRBJ1-2; 7 bases fit TRBD1. V lost 6 bases, J lost 4 bases, and 8 bases stayed unmatched. Per germline, CDR1 SEHNR and CDR2 FQNEAQ (reference sequence). CDR3 size: 14 residues. The CDR3 DNA is TGTGCCAGCAGGGAGCAGGGGGGCGGCTATGGCTACACCTTC. Translation: CASREQGGGYGYTF.

This clone is a singleton in its sample. The rearrangement links TRBV19 to TRBJ1-4; 10 nucleotides match TRBD1. Trimming removed 6 bases from V and 7 bases from J; junction bases left unmatched: 8. The CDR3 is 15 amino acids. CDR1 and CDR2 from the germline V gene are LNHDA and SQIVND (reference sequence). The CDR3 DNA is TGTGCCAGTAGGTCAGACAGGGGGCGCGGTGAAAAACTGTTTTTT. Protein: CASRSDRGRGEKLFF.

This rearrangement joins TRBV9 to TRBJ1-2; 10 bases line up with TRBD1. In germline, CDR1 is SGDLS, CDR2 YYNGEE. The CDR3 runs to 15 residues. J gave up 4 bases and V 0 bases, and 3 bases lay outside the gene matches. This CDR3 reads CASSVETGGIYGYTF. The DNA for the CDR3 is TGTGCCAGCAGCGTAGAGACAGGGGGCATCTATGGCTACACCTTC.

Concerning this clone: A read error is possible here, since a much larger clone lies one base away. The chain has TRBV4-2 and TRBJ2-1, with D possibly TRBD1 on 7 matching bases. With 0 bases removed from V and 14 bases from J, the gap between germline ends came to 20 bases. The CDR3 extends over 15 amino acids. Germline CDR1 is LGHNA and CDR2 is YNFKEQ. The CDR3 loop is CASSQEFPAAGQKFF. The DNA for the CDR3 is TGTGCCAGCAGCCAAGAGTTCCCCGCGGCGGGACAGAAGTTCTTC.

This clone was detected once. V and J are TRBV12-5 and TRBJ1-5; 7 bases are shared with TRBD1. CDR1 is LGHNT, CDR2 FRNRAP, per germline. The CDR3 covers 18 residues. J lost 0 bases, V lost 3 bases, and 11 bases had no gene match. Here the CDR3 reads CASGLNRDRLYSNQPQHF. In DNA form, the CDR3 reads TGTGCTAGTGGTTTAAACCGGGACAGATTATATAGCAATCAGCCCCAGCATTTT. The whole variable domain, filled in from reference TRBV12-5 and TRBJ1-5, reads DARVTQTPRHKVTEMGQEVTMRCQPILGHNTVFWYRQTMMQGLELLAYFRNRAPLDDSGMPKDRFSAEMPDATLATLKIQPSEPRDSAVYFCASGLNRDRLYSNQPQHFGDGTRLSIL.

CDR3 sequence reads: CSASTGQGPYGYTF. The DNA of the CDR3 is TGCAGTGCTAGTACCGGACAGGGCCCCTATGGCTACACCTTC. The rearrangement uses TRBV20-1 and TRBJ1-2; TRBD1 matches at 8 bases. The CDR3 is 14 residues long. Trimming at V came to 3 bases and at J to 4 bases, leaving 7 bases not matched to a gene. The germline gives CDR1 DFQATT, CDR2 SNEGSKA (reference sequence).

V is TRBV30 and J is TRBJ1-2; 7 bases map to TRBD1. This CDR3 region has 12 residues. With V trimmed by 4 bases and J by 2 bases, 1 base remained unmatched. Germline V lookup: CDR1 GTSNPN, CDR2 SVGIG (reference sequence). The CDR3 sequence is CAWTQGNYGYTF. As DNA, the CDR3 is TGTGCCTGGACACAGGGGAACTATGGCTACACCTTC.

CDR3 nucleotides: TGTGCCAGCAGCCTAAGACAGGCCACGTCCTACGAGCAGTACTTC. Encoded protein: CASSLRQATSYEQYF. V gene TRBV7-2 combines with J gene TRBJ2-7; possible D gene TRBD1, 6 bases. V dropped 5 bases and J dropped 1 base, with 15 bases sitting between them. Germline loops: CDR1 SGHTA, CDR2 FQGNSA. The CDR3 covers 15 residues.

The chain links TRBV28 to TRBJ2-5, with TRBD1 matching over 7 bases. Looked up from germline, CDR1 is MDHEN and CDR2 is SYDVKM. CDR3 length: 16 amino acids. The V segment lost 5 bases and the J segment 5 bases; nucleotides outside the gene matches: 14. The CDR3 is CASSISTGYLEETQYF. Here the CDR3 DNA reads TGTGCCAGCAGTATCTCGACAGGGTATTTGGAGGAGACCCAGTACTTC. Combining the CDR3 with reference TRBV28 and TRBJ2-5 gives the whole variable domain DVKVTQSSRYLVKRTGEKVFLECVQDMDHENMFWYRQDPGLGLRLIYFSYDVKMKEKGDIPEGYSVSREKKERFSLILESASTNQTSMYLCASSISTGYLEETQYFGPGTRLLVL.